These 32 T cell receptor beta chains were sequenced from one sample in a study of T cells after yellow fever vaccination. One entry per CDR3 protein results from TCRdb running MiXCR on the 5' RACE reads. Here the sample spans about 230,000 distinct CDR3 sequences, around 6.7% being singletons. Sequencing used CD4+ T cells sorted from PBMCs, obtained on the day of the yellow fever booster vaccination. The origin of the receptors is a man between 25 and 39 years old who received the YFV17D yellow fever vaccine.

This clonotype was detected many times. This chain links TRBV4-2 with TRBJ2-5; 10 bases fit TRBD2. The trim removed 0 bases at V and 3 bases at J, leaving 4 bases unmatched. This CDR3 contains 16 residues. Looked up from germline, CDR1 is LGHNA and CDR2 is YNFKEQ. CDR3 in DNA: TGTGCCAGCAGCCAAGATCCCGGACTAGCGGAAGAGACCCAGTACTTC. Its protein product is CASSQDPGLAEETQYF.

As concerns this clonotype: At one end, the junction sequence differs from germline, possibly due to a read error. This chain links TRBV29-1 with TRBJ1-3, with D tentatively TRBD1 (5 bases). This CDR3 comprises 11 residues. CDR1 and CDR2 from the germline V gene are SQVTM and ANQGSEA. The CDR3 spells CAISEVVQVHF. Here the CDR3 DNA reads TGCGCTATTTCCGAAGTTGTACAGGTACATTTT.

This clonotype turned up a few times. The gene calls are TRBV5-8 and TRBJ1-2; unclear D gene. The CDR3 runs to 13 residues. The V gene's germline CDR1 is SGHTS and CDR2 YDEGEE. Trimming left V 5 bases short and J 1 base short, with 9 bases between. CDR3 sequence (DNA): TGTGCCAGCAGTCCTGAGGGTAACTATGGCTACACCTTC. Protein product: CASSPEGNYGYTF.

There are a few counts of this clonotype. V and J are TRBV7-2 and TRBJ2-5, with D possibly being TRBD2 (6 bases). The CDR3 sequence is 15 residues long. V was shortened by 1 base and J by 2 bases, with 11 bases between the two germline ends. Looked up from germline, CDR1 is SGHTA and CDR2 is FQGNSA. The CDR3 DNA follows: TGTGCCAGCAGCTTAGGGAGGGTGTTACAAGAGACCCAGTACTTC. Translating it yields CASSLGRVLQETQYF.

This clonotype was recorded a few times. The gene calls are TRBV20-1 and TRBJ2-1; 9 nucleotides align to TRBD2. Per the germline V gene, CDR1 is DFQATT and CDR2 is SNEGSKA (reference sequence). The trim removed 6 bases at V and 5 bases at J, leaving 11 bases unmatched. The CDR3 runs to 15 residues. Here the CDR3 DNA reads TGCAGTGCCCAATCAGCCCTAGCGGGAAACAATGAGCAGTTCTTC. This encodes CSAQSALAGNNEQFF.

The table lists this clonotype with many counts. This chain links TRBV6-5 with TRBJ2-1; TRBD2 might be the D (5 bases). Germline assignment: CDR1 MNHEY and CDR2 SVGAGI. V was cut by 0 bases and J by 3 bases, with 9 bases left in between. The CDR3 runs to 15 residues. CDR3 loop: CASSYSPGNYNEQFF. The CDR3 region has the DNA TGTGCCAGCAGTTACTCTCCGGGGAACTACAATGAGCAGTTCTTC.

This clonotype was found a few times. This sequence joins TRBV7-9 and TRBJ2-7, with D perhaps TRBD2 (6 bases). The CDR3 is 17 residues long. From germline, CDR1 is SEHNR and CDR2 FQNEAQ (reference sequence). The V end lost 2 bases, the J end lost 1 base, and 18 bases lay between the germline ends. The CDR3 here is CASSLIGSGPRSYEQYF. CDR3 coding DNA: TGTGCCAGCAGCTTAATTGGTAGCGGACCTCGGTCCTACGAGCAGTACTTC.

V gene TRBV5-1 combines with J gene TRBJ2-1, with TRBD2 identical over 8 bases. Trimming at V came to 9 bases and at J to 4 bases, leaving 9 bases not matched to a gene. This CDR3 has 14 residues. CDR1 SGHRS and CDR2 YFSETQ come from the germline V gene. The CDR3 nucleotides read TGCGCCACCACAGCGGGGGAGCTTTACAATGAGCAGTTCTTC. It encodes CATTAGELYNEQFF.

The genes are TRBV6-5 and TRBJ2-3; D may match TRBD1 or TRBD2 (5 bases each). The CDR3 is 12 residues long. Trimming left V 8 bases short and J 5 bases short, with 11 bases between. Germline CDR1 MNHEY, CDR2 SVGAGI. CDR3 sequence: CASRDPGDTQYF. The CDR3 nucleotides are TGTGCCAGCCGGGACCCCGGAGATACGCAGTATTTT.

This clonotype has just a few counts. The chain links TRBV20-1 to TRBJ1-5; 9 nucleotides align to TRBD1. Looked up from germline, CDR1 is DFQATT and CDR2 is SNEGSKA (reference sequence). This CDR3 spans 16 amino acids. V lost 1 base to trimming and J lost 6 bases; unmatched junction nucleotides: 10. CDR3 nucleotide sequence: TGCAGTGCTAGAGGTGGGAAGACAGGGGGTCTTCAGCCCCAGCATTTT. This sequence encodes CSARGGKTGGLQPQHF.

In its sample, this clonotype was seen a few times. The V gene is TRBV7-2, the J gene TRBJ2-7, with D maybe TRBD1 (5 bases). The CDR3 is 14 amino acids. Germline-derived CDR1 and CDR2 are SGHTA and FQGNSA. Trimming shortened V by 1 base and J by 4 bases, and 11 bases separated the two germline ends. CDR3 loop: CASSLVGAVYEQYF. The CDR3 bases are TGTGCCAGCAGCTTAGTTGGGGCCGTTTACGAGCAGTACTTC.

The V gene is TRBV27, the J gene TRBJ2-3; no definite D call. The CDR3 consists of 14 residues. V gave up 6 bases and J gave up 4 bases, with 14 bases separating them. Germline V gene sequence: CDR1 MNHEY, CDR2 SMNVEV (reference sequence). CDR3 amino acids: CASSLRWAADTQYF. For the CDR3, the DNA is TGTGCCAGCAGCCTGAGATGGGCGGCAGATACGCAGTATTTT.

Only a few counts were recorded for this clonotype. This chain uses TRBV10-2 with TRBJ2-2; unclear D gene. The CDR3 is made up of 11 amino acids. Looked up from germline, CDR1 is WSHSY and CDR2 is SAAADI. V dropped 3 bases and J dropped 6 bases, with 2 bases sitting between them. CDR3 loop: CASSDAGELFF. In DNA, the CDR3 is TGCGCCAGCAGTGATGCCGGGGAGCTGTTTTTT.

CDR3 residues: CSVRTGQETQYF. In nucleotides, the CDR3 is TGCAGCGTCCGGACAGGGCAAGAGACCCAGTACTTC. V gene TRBV29-1 combines with J gene TRBJ2-5; 8 bases align to TRBD1. V lost 6 bases to trimming and J lost 2 bases; unmatched junction nucleotides: 2. The CDR3 is made up of 12 amino acids. Germline V gene sequence: CDR1 SQVTM, CDR2 ANQGSEA.

V gene TRBV6-1 combines with J gene TRBJ2-1, with 7 positions matching TRBD2. Germline CDR1 and CDR2: MNHNS and SASEGT. Trimming removed 7 bases from V and 3 bases from J; junction bases left unmatched: 15. This CDR3 has 17 amino acids. The CDR3 reads CASKGRPREEHYNEQFF. The CDR3, as DNA: TGTGCCAGCAAGGGCCGCCCCCGGGAGGAACACTACAATGAGCAGTTCTTC.

V and J are TRBV12-3 or TRBV12-4 and TRBJ2-2, with D perhaps matching TRBD1 or TRBD2 (5 bases each). The CDR3 consists of 13 residues. V was shortened by 11 bases and J by 0 bases, with 10 bases between the two germline ends. The CDR3 loop is CAAGTTNTGELFF. The CDR3 nucleotides read TGTGCCGCCGGGACGACGAACACCGGGGAGCTGTTTTTT.

This clonotype was picked up many times. J is TRBJ2-7 and V is TRBV7-9, with 9 bases lining up with TRBD1. Germline-derived CDR1 and CDR2 are SEHNR and FQNEAQ (reference sequence). With 5 bases clipped from V and 2 bases from J, the junction kept 4 bases outside the gene matches. The CDR3 loop spans 14 amino acids. CDR3 nucleotide sequence: TGTGCCAGCAGCCAGGACAGGGGACCCTACGAGCAGTACTTC. Protein sequence: CASSQDRGPYEQYF.

In its sample, this clonotype was seen a few times. The chain joins TRBV6-6 to TRBJ2-4, with D uncertain. CDR3 length equals 12 residues. Germline assignment: CDR1 MNHNY and CDR2 SVGAGI (reference sequence). Deletions cut 5 bases from V and 8 bases from J, with 10 bases between. The CDR3, as DNA: TGTGCCAGCAGTCAGTCATGGGACATTCAGTACTTC. It is translated as CASSQSWDIQYF.

This clonotype was recorded many times. CDR3 sequence reads: CASRPGAVNYGYTF. In DNA form, the CDR3 reads TGTGCCAGCAGGCCCGGCGCAGTAAACTATGGCTACACCTTC. This rearrangement joins TRBV6-1 to TRBJ1-2; D not resolved. CDR1 is MNHNS, CDR2 SASEGT, per germline. Trimming removed 6 bases from V and 2 bases from J, with 13 bases in between. This CDR3 region has 14 residues.

In DNA form, the CDR3 reads TGCGCCAGCAGCTTGACGCAGGGCGTATCTGGCACTGAAGCTTTCTTT. Protein: CASSLTQGVSGTEAFF. The gene calls are TRBV5-1 and TRBJ1-1; a weak D match, TRBD1 (5 bases). Trimming stripped 1 base from V and 4 bases from J, with 17 bases between. The CDR3 has 16 residues. Germline CDR1 SGHRS, CDR2 YFSETQ.

This clonotype was picked up a small number of times. The CDR3 coding sequence is TGCGCCAGCAGTCGGAGGACTTTAAACAATGAGCAGTTCTTC. This sequence encodes CASSRRTLNNEQFF. The chain employs TRBV10-2 and TRBJ2-1, with a tentative D call TRBD2 (5 bases). With 5 bases removed from V and 5 bases from J, the gap between germline ends came to 13 bases. This CDR3 is 14 amino acids long. Per germline, CDR1 WSHSY and CDR2 SAAADI.

The chain uses TRBV10-3 and TRBJ1-1; the match to TRBD1 covers 7 bases. The CDR3 contains 16 residues. The germline CDR1 and CDR2 sequences are ENHRY and SYGVKD. V dropped 2 bases and J dropped 3; count of bases not matched to a gene: 9. This CDR3 is CAISEPPDRLYTEAFF. DNA for the CDR3: TGTGCCATCAGTGAGCCGCCGGACAGGCTCTACACTGAAGCTTTCTTT.

This clonotype came up many times. V is TRBV6-5 and J is TRBJ2-5; 11 bases are shared with TRBD1. CDR1 and CDR2 from the germline V gene are MNHEY and SVGAGI. J was trimmed by 5 bases and V by 2 bases; bases with no gene match: 7. CDR3 length: 16 amino acids. CDR3 residues: CASSYPTGTGGETQYF. The CDR3 DNA reads TGTGCCAGCAGTTACCCCACCGGGACAGGGGGGGAGACCCAGTACTTC.

A few counts support this clonotype. The chain has TRBV5-6 and TRBJ2-3; D remains ambiguous. V shed 0 bases and J shed 2 bases, with 4 bases lying between them. CDR1 is SGHDT, CDR2 YYEEEE, per germline. The CDR3 contains 13 residues. The chain's CDR3 is CASSLVVTDTQYF. The DNA for the CDR3 is TGTGCCAGCAGCTTGGTGGTCACAGATACGCAGTATTTT.

This clonotype came up many times. The rearrangement joins TRBV18 to TRBJ2-5; no clear D. The CDR3 totals 13 residues. In germline, CDR1 is KGHSH, CDR2 LQKENI. Trimming left V 3 bases short and J 5 bases short, with 10 bases between. CDR3 bases: TGTGCCAGCTCACCGGTTATGGATGAGACCCAGTACTTC. Amino acid sequence: CASSPVMDETQYF.

This clonotype was picked up many times. This chain uses TRBV20-1 with TRBJ2-1; D remains ambiguous. The germline CDR1 and CDR2 sequences are DFQATT and SNEGSKA (reference sequence). The CDR3 is made up of 14 amino acids. Trimming stripped 4 bases from V and 0 bases from J, with 10 bases between. The CDR3 bases are TGCAGTGCTAAAGCACTAAGCTCCTACAATGAGCAGTTCTTC. Translation: CSAKALSSYNEQFF.

A word on this clonotype: Its ends do not fully match the called genes, so a read error is possible. This chain connects TRBV6-2 or TRBV6-3 to TRBJ1-1; unclear D gene. The CDR3 is made up of 11 amino acids. CDR1 and CDR2 from the germline V gene are MNHEY and SVGEGT. This CDR3 is CASSQGPDAFF. As DNA, the CDR3 is TGTGCCAGCAGTCAAGGGCCTGACGCTTTCTTT.

This clonotype was recorded at least ten times. This sequence joins TRBV12-3 or TRBV12-4 and TRBJ2-6; weak D call: TRBD1 (5 bases). V dropped 6 bases and J dropped 9 bases, with 15 bases sitting between them. This CDR3 contains 14 residues. The CDR3 region is CASRSWQGRNVLTF. CDR3 DNA: TGTGCCAGCAGATCCTGGCAGGGTCGCAACGTCCTGACTTTC.

This clonotype was seen repeatedly, ten times or more. V gene TRBV20-1 combines with J gene TRBJ2-2; D is ambiguous. Germline V gives CDR1 DFQATT, CDR2 SNEGSKA (reference sequence). This CDR3 is 12 amino acids long. Deletions cut 3 bases from V and 7 bases from J, with 9 bases between. Here the CDR3 reads CSASRVGGELFF. The DNA for the CDR3 is TGCAGTGCTAGTAGGGTTGGCGGGGAGCTGTTTTTT.

This clonotype was seen only a few times. The chain joins TRBV6-2 or TRBV6-3 to TRBJ2-7; D may be TRBD1 or TRBD2 (5 bases each). The CDR3 is made up of 13 amino acids. Germline V CDR1 and CDR2: MNHEY, SVGEGT. V lost 11 bases to trimming and J lost 2 bases, with 16 bases between them. CDR3 sequence (DNA): TGTGCCTGCGCCGGGACGGAAACCTACGAGCAGTACTTC. This sequence encodes CACAGTETYEQYF.

This clonotype was recorded only once. The chain carries TRBV18 and TRBJ2-1; 11 positions match TRBD2. The germline V gene has CDR1 KGHSH and CDR2 LQKENI. The CDR3 covers 17 residues. V shed 6 bases and J 2 bases; nucleotides not matched to a gene: 9. The CDR3 here is CASSPTGLAGAYNEQFF. The DNA for the CDR3 is TGTGCCAGCTCTCCTACTGGACTAGCGGGTGCCTACAATGAGCAGTTCTTC. The full variable domain, with the rest looked up from reference TRBV18 and TRBJ2-1, is NAGVMQNPRHLVRRRGQEARLRCSPMKGHSHVYWYRQLPEEGLKFMVYLQKENIIDESGMPKERFSAEFPKEGPSILRIQQVVRGDSAAYFCASSPTGLAGAYNEQFFGPGTRLTVL.

V gene TRBV5-1 combines with J gene TRBJ2-7; D is unclear. CDR1 is SGHRS, CDR2 YFSETQ, per germline. CDR3 length: 14 amino acids. V lost 4 bases to trimming and J lost 0 bases, with 11 bases between them. As DNA, the CDR3 is TGCGCCAGCAGCCCGCTAACGAACTCCTACGAGCAGTACTTC. Its translation is CASSPLTNSYEQYF.